This T cell receptor (beta chain) was profiled in a study of Tregs in tolerant kidney transplant recipients (dated 2019 in TCRdb). About the full investigation: Before combined kidney and bone marrow transplantation, this study identified donor-specific regulatory T cells using TCRbeta sequencing and then followed those same cells after transplant. Results the study describes overall, beyond this receptor: In tolerant patients, donor-specific Tregs expanded more than Tregs overall, which suggests antigen-driven rather than nonspecific expansion. The most biologically relevant and donor-specific TCRbeta repertoire appeared to be identified by expanding Tregs with activated donor B cells. PCR primers changed over time for some patients, so nucleotide-level comparison across those patients' samples was not possible. Biological reproducibility was not directly addressed, though technical replication error appeared minimal. Because the study included only a small number of patients, the results must be confirmed in larger populations and under other immunosuppression protocols.

From a lookup of the germline V gene (reference sequence), CDR1 and CDR2 are GTSNPN and SVGIG. The CDR3 sequence holds 14 residues, the cysteine and phenylalanine included. Part of the CDR3 DNA is given, 33 bases translated from base 1. V and J are trimmed by 2 bases and 4 bases, and the gene matches miss 3 bases of the junction. For TCRbeta CDR3 sequencing, genomic DNA from the sorted cells was extracted using the QIAGEN DNeasy Blood and Tissue Kit. Through immunoSEQ, high-throughput TCRbeta CDR3 sequencing was done commercially, including PCR amplification with internal controls and bias correction. As for the authors' bioinformatics: Unique productive TCRbeta sequences were defined by CDR3 nucleotide sequence where primers matched, and otherwise by CDR3 amino acid sequence together with Vbeta and Jbeta genes. To correct sorting error, sequences shared between sorted populations at a frequency ratio of 2:1 or less were removed; the rest were assigned to the higher population. A sequence was defined as donor-reactive if the sequence was expanded at least 5-fold in CFSE-low cells compared with unstimulated cells and had a frequency of at least 0.01% in CFSE-low cells. Jensen-Shannon divergence calculated on the top 100 TCRbeta sequences ranked by frequency was used to measure repertoire divergence. When a sample had multiple sequencing runs, each run was corrected for sorting error separately and the runs were then pooled. This immuneACCESS table, as held by TCRdb, lists in-frame sequences with V and J called but not all clones. Of the missing ones, under half trace to an unresolved V gene in checked studies; the others have no known cause. V, J and clone size derive from that table, while D and trimming were established from the DNA sequence. In this sample's table one finds 12,000 to 15,000 clones. The ten most abundant clones make up roughly 3.8% of the sample.

Related donors were used in the transplants with nonmyeloablative bone marrow transplantation, and mixed chimerism was transient in the human trials. Thawed PBMCs were FACS-sorted into unstimulated Tregs (CD4+CD25+CD127-), CD4+ non-Tregs (CD4+CD25-), CD4 cells and CD8 cells. A few combined kidney and bone marrow transplant recipients from the ITN036ST trial were included as patients, and samples were available only from these trial subjects. Healthy control blood was processed to PBMCs with a Ficoll density gradient and then cryopreserved, whereas patient PBMCs were collected both before and after transplant. Concerning this clone: The specificity of this receptor is unknown. Read sequence stops 3 residues before the CDR3 end, and the germline J gene provides the missing end.

The input for sequencing was CD4+ T cells from blood (PBMCs), taken 12 months after the transplant. The chain uses TRBV30 and TRBJ2-7; TRBD2 agrees with 12 junctional bases. The TCR comes from a human patient who received a combined kidney and bone marrow transplant. After transplantation, some T cells may belong to the graft donor instead of the recipient. The CDR3 is CAWSTTSGRYEQYF. The part of the CDR3 DNA that was read is TGTGCCTGGAGTACCACTAGCGGGAGGTACGAG.